This T cell receptor (beta chain) was sequenced in a study of vaccination effects on CD4 cells after COVID-19. Points on this clone: What it recognizes is unknown.

The protocol was immunoSEQ multiplex PCR, while the TCRdb copy is restricted to in-frame clones and leaves out a portion. Among under 55,000 clones listed, roughly 70% were seen once. Prior to sequencing, the ViraFEST assay stimulated PBMC with viral peptide pools, which expanded the antigen-specific CD4+ T cells. Scientists isolated CD4+ T cells after a roughly nine-day culture period ended. Confirmation by PCR established that the person had SARS-CoV-2 infection between March and December 2020. Researchers reported culturing 1.5 million to 2 million PBMC in each well, adding around 10 IU/ml IL-2 and 9 to 10 ug/ml peptides. IL-2 medium supplanted half the medium on days 3 and 7. This CDR3 is 13 amino acids long. V was cut by 7 bases and J by 1 base, with 7 bases left in between. The germline V gene encodes CDR1 MNHNY and CDR2 SVGAGI (reference sequence).

V and J are TRBV6-6 and TRBJ2-2; D gene uncertain. The sequence was obtained from a human donor who had a prior SARS-CoV-2 infection. Sequenced here: CD4+ T cells from PBMCs cultured with a peptide pool, sampled before COVID-19 vaccination. The CDR3 bases are TGTGCCAGCAACCTCCTGAACACCGGGGAGCTGTTTTTT. Residues: CASNLLNTGELFF.